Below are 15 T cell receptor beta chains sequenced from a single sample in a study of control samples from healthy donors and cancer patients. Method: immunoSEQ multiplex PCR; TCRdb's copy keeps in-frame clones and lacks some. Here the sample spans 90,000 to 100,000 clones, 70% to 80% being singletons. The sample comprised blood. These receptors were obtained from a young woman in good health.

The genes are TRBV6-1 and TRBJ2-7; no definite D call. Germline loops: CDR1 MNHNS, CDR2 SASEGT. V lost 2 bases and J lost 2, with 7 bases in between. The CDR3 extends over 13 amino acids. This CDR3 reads CASSERQPYEQYF. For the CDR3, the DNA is TGTGCCAGCAGTGAAAGGCAACCCTACGAGCAGTACTTC.

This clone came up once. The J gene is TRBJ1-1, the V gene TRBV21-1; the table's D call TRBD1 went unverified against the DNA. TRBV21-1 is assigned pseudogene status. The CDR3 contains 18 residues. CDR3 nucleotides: TGTGCCAGCAGCACCCACCCGGGACAGGGGAACATGAACACTGAAGCTTTCTTT. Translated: CASSTHPGQGNMNTEAFF.

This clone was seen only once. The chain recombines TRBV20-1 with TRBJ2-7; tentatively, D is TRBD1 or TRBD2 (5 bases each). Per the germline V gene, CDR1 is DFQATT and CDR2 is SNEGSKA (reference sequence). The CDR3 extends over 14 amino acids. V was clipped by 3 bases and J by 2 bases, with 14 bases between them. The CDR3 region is CSASSRDGTYEQYF. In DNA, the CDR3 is TGCAGTGCTAGTAGCCGGGACGGAACCTACGAGCAGTACTTC.

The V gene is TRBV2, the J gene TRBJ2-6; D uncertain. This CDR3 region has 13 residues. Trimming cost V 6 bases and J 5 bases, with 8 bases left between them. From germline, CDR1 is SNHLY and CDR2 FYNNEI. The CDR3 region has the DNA TGTGCCAGCAGCGATGCGCGGGCCAACGTCCTGACTTTC. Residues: CASSDARANVLTF.

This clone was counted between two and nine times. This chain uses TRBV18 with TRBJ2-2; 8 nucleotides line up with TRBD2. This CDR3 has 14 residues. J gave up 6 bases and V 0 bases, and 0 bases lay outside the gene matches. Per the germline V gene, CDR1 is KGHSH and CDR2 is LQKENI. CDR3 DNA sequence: TGTGCCAGCTCACCACCAGCGGGGGCCGGGGAGCTGTTTTTT. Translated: CASSPPAGAGELFF.

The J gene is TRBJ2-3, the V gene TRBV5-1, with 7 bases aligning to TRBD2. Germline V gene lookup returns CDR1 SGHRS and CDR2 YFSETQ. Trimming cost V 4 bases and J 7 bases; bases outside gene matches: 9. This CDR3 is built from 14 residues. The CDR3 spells CASSTGLVPYTQYF. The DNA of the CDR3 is TGCGCCAGCAGCACCGGACTAGTACCATATACGCAGTATTTT.

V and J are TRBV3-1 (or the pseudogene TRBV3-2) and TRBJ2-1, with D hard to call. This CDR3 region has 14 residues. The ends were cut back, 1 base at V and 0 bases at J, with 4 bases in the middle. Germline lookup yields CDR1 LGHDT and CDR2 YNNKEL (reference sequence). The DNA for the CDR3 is TGTGCCAGCAGCCAAGGTTACTCCTACAATGAGCAGTTCTTC. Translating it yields CASSQGYSYNEQFF.

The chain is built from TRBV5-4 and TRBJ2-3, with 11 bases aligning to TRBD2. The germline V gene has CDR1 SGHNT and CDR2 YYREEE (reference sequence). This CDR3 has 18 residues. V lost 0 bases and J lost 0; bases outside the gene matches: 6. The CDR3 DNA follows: TGTGCCAGCAGCTTGGGCTTACTAGCGGGGGTTAGCACAGATACGCAGTATTTT. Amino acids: CASSLGLLAGVSTDTQYF.

Here the CDR3 reads CASSFGPDSPLHF. DNA of the CDR3: TGCGCCAGCAGCTTTGGACCCGATTCACCCCTCCACTTT. The rearrangement joins TRBV5-1 to TRBJ1-6; no firm D call. V was shortened by 2 bases and J by 8 bases, with 8 bases between the two germline ends. Germline assignment: CDR1 SGHRS and CDR2 YFSETQ. The CDR3 loop spans 13 amino acids.

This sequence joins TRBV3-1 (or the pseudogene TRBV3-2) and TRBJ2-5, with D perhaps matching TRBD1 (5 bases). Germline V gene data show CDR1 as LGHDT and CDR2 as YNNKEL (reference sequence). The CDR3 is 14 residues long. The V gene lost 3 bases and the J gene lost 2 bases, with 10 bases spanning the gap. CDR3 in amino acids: CASSHGQGQETQYF. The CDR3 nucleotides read TGTGCCAGCAGCCACGGTCAGGGACAAGAGACCCAGTACTTC.

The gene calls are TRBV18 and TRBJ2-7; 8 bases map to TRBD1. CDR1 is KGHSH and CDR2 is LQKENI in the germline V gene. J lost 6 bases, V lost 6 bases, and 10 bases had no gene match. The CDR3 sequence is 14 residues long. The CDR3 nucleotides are TGTGCCAGCTCTCAGGGTGCGGACAGGGTCGAGCAGTACTTC. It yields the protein CASSQGADRVEQYF.

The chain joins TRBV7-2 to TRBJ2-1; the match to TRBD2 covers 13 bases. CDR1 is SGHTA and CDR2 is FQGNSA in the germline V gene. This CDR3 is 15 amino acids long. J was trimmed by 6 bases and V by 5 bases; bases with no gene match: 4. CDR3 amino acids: CASSLTSGGFNEQFF. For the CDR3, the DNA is TGTGCCAGCAGCCTGACTAGCGGGGGGTTCAATGAGCAGTTCTTC.

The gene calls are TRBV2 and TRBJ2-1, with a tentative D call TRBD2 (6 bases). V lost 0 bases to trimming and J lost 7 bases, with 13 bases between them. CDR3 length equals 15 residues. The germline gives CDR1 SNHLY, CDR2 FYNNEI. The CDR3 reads CASSEAGLVSNEQFF. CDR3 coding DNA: TGTGCCAGCAGTGAAGCGGGACTGGTCTCGAATGAGCAGTTCTTC.

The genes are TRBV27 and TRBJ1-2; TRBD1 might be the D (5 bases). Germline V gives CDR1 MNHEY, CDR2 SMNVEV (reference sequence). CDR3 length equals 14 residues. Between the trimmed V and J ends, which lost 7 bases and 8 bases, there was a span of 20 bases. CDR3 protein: CASTNQGEVGGYTF. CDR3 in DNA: TGTGCCAGCACTAACCAGGGAGAGGTCGGCGGCTACACCTTC.

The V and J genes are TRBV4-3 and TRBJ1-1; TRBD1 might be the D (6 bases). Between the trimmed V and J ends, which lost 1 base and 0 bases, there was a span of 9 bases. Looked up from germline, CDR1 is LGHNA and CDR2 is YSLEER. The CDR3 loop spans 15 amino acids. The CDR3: CASSQADRLNTEAFF. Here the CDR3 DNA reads TGCGCCAGCAGCCAAGCGGACAGACTGAACACTGAAGCTTTCTTT.